This TCR beta chain is from a study of blood T cell repertoires in COVID-19. The data were produced by immunoSEQ multiplex PCR, yet TCRdb's version contains in-frame clones alone and is incomplete. Of roughly 190,000 clones listed, around four fifths are singletons. V was clipped by 3 bases and J by 0 bases; unmatched bases: 1. Germline-derived CDR1 and CDR2 are MNHEY and SMNVEV (reference sequence). This CDR3 has 14 residues. Sample: peripheral blood. This receptor was identified in a man between 50 and 59 years old with active or convalescent COVID-19. The chain joins TRBV27 to TRBJ1-1; TRBD1 agrees at 7 bases. CDR3 in DNA: TGTGCCAGCAGTTTCCAGGGGGTGAACACTGAAGCTTTCTTT. Amino acid sequence: CASSFQGVNTEAFF.